This entry lists 20 T cell receptor beta chains sequenced from one sample in a study of blood T cell repertoires in COVID-19. Clones were sequenced by immunoSEQ multiplex PCR, and TCRdb holds only the in-frame ones, with some missing. This table holds under 250,000 clones, roughly 75% found once. The specimen sequenced was peripheral blood. All receptors come from a woman in her sixties or seventies with acute or convalescent COVID-19.

This rearrangement joins TRBV7-8 to TRBJ2-2; TRBD1 might be the D (6 bases). The length of the CDR3 is 13 residues. The germline CDR1 and CDR2 sequences are SGHVS and FQNEAQ. V dropped 4 bases and J dropped 6 bases, with 9 bases sitting between them. The CDR3 loop reads CASSWGQSGELFF. The CDR3 DNA follows: TGTGCCAGCAGCTGGGGACAATCCGGGGAGCTGTTTTTT.

The genes are TRBV29-1 and TRBJ1-2; 10 nucleotides line up with TRBD1. The CDR3 covers 15 residues. CDR1 and CDR2 (germline): SQVTM, ANQGSEA. The junction had 9 bases not matched to a gene; V was cut back by 6 bases and J by 2 bases. The CDR3 nucleotides are TGCAGCGTAGAGGGGATGGGACAGGGGAACTATGGCTACACCTTC. The encoded protein is CSVEGMGQGNYGYTF.

This chain joins TRBV18 and TRBJ1-2, with a tentative D call TRBD1 (5 bases). The CDR3 extends over 14 amino acids. The germline CDR1 and CDR2 sequences are KGHSH and LQKENI. Trimming removed 2 bases from V and 8 bases from J, with 15 bases in between. The CDR3 reads CASSPSGWGDGYTF. CDR3 bases: TGTGCCAGCTCACCATCTGGCTGGGGGGACGGCTACACCTTC.

The chain recombines TRBV18 with TRBJ1-1; the D gene is possibly TRBD1 (5 bases). Trimming removed 1 base at V and 4 bases at J, with 16 bases between. The CDR3 loop spans 16 amino acids. CDR1 KGHSH and CDR2 LQKENI come from the germline V gene. CDR3 sequence: CASSPLGPGPGTEAFF. The CDR3 DNA reads TGTGCCAGCTCACCACTGGGGCCGGGCCCGGGCACTGAAGCTTTCTTT.

J is TRBJ1-1 and V is TRBV4-3; 10 bases are shared with TRBD1. CDR3 length equals 13 residues. J gave up 6 bases and V 5 bases, and 3 bases lay outside the gene matches. Germline V gives CDR1 LGHNA, CDR2 YSLEER. DNA of the CDR3: TGCGCCAGCAGCAATGGACAGGGGGCTGAAGCTTTCTTT. It specifies CASSNGQGAEAFF.

The V gene is TRBV2, the J gene TRBJ1-1; D unclear. CDR1 and CDR2 from the germline V gene are SNHLY and FYNNEI. The CDR3 loop spans 15 amino acids. The V end lost 10 bases, the J end lost 0 bases, and 18 bases lay between the germline ends. The CDR3 is CATIASKLMNTEAFF. The CDR3 DNA is TGTGCCACAATAGCTAGTAAGTTAATGAACACTGAAGCTTTCTTT.

J is TRBJ2-7 and V is TRBV7-9, with D possibly TRBD2 on 5 matching bases. The germline CDR1 and CDR2 sequences are SEHNR and FQNEAQ (reference sequence). The CDR3 contains 14 residues. Trimming took off 3 bases at V and 0 bases at J, with 9 bases between the two ends. The DNA for the CDR3 is TGTGCCAGCAGCTTCCGGGGAGACTCCTACGAGCAGTACTTC. Protein: CASSFRGDSYEQYF.

This clone came up once. The chain combines TRBV4-1 with TRBJ1-5, with a possible D match to TRBD1 (6 bases). This CDR3 is 16 amino acids long. V was cut by 0 bases and J by 3 bases, with 12 bases left in between. Germline V lookup: CDR1 MGHRA, CDR2 YSYEKL. Here the CDR3 DNA reads TGCGCCAGCAGCCAAGATTCAGGGGCGATCAATCAGCCCCAGCATTTT. As protein: CASSQDSGAINQPQHF.

This chain uses TRBV6-6 with TRBJ2-7, with unresolved D. The germline V gene encodes CDR1 MNHNY and CDR2 SVGAGI (reference sequence). This CDR3 region has 14 residues. The V end lost 2 bases, the J end lost 2 bases, and 10 bases lay between the germline ends. CDR3 bases: TGTGCCAGCAGTTACGGCAGTTTCCCCTACGAGCAGTACGTC. Protein: CASSYGSFPYEQYV.

In this sample, this clone turned up once. The genes are TRBV6-5 and TRBJ2-5, with TRBD2 matching 9 bases. From germline, CDR1 is MNHEY and CDR2 SVGAGI. The CDR3 is 13 amino acids. V was pared by 8 bases and J by 3 bases, with 4 bases of the junction left unmatched. The CDR3 coding sequence is TGTGCCAGCTTAGGCGGGGGGGAAGAGACCCAGTACTTC. It codes for CASLGGGEETQYF.

The CDR3 DNA reads as TGTGCCAGCCAAGATCCCGGGCAGGGGGCCGGGGAGACCCAGTACTTC. Its protein is CASQDPGQGAGETQYF. The chain uses TRBV7-2 and TRBJ2-5; 8 bases fit TRBD1. The CDR3 extends over 16 amino acids. The J segment lost 5 bases and the V segment lost 8 bases, leaving 16 bases of the junction unmatched. Germline V gene lookup returns CDR1 SGHTA and CDR2 FQGNSA.

This clone was counted a few times. The rearrangement joins TRBV4-1 to TRBJ1-5; D possibly corresponds to TRBD1 (5 bases). Deletions cut 3 bases from V and 2 bases from J, with 11 bases between. The V gene's germline CDR1 is MGHRA and CDR2 YSYEKL. The CDR3 contains 15 residues. CDR3 DNA: TGCGCCAGCAGCCACGCAGGGTTTGGCAATCAGCCCCAGCATTTT. The encoded protein is CASSHAGFGNQPQHF.

The rearrangement joins TRBV27 to TRBJ1-5, with D hard to call. Deletions cut 5 bases from V and 4 bases from J, with 15 bases between. CDR3 length: 15 residues. Germline V CDR1 and CDR2: MNHEY, SMNVEV (reference sequence). CDR3 region: CASSPQSGVNQPQHF. The DNA for the CDR3 is TGTGCCAGCAGTCCCCAGTCAGGTGTTAATCAGCCCCAGCATTTT.

The chain joins TRBV24-1 to TRBJ2-1, with 7 bases matching TRBD2. This CDR3 contains 13 residues. Looked up from germline, CDR1 is KGHDR and CDR2 is SFDVKD. The junction had 4 bases not matched to a gene; V was cut back by 9 bases and J by 3 bases. Here the CDR3 DNA reads TGTGCCACCGAAGCGGGGAACTACAATGAGCAGTTCTTC. Its translation: CATEAGNYNEQFF.

The chain has TRBV18 and TRBJ1-2, with D perhaps TRBD1 (6 bases). CDR1 and CDR2 from the germline V gene are KGHSH and LQKENI. V was shortened by 6 bases and J by 5 bases, with 16 bases between the two germline ends. The CDR3 has 14 residues. The CDR3 DNA reads as TGTGCCAGCTCGGAGTCCAACAGGGTTTATGGCTACACCTTC. Translated, it gives CASSESNRVYGYTF.

J is TRBJ2-5 and V is TRBV5-6; 8 bases fit TRBD2. This CDR3 is built from 15 residues. With V trimmed by 2 bases and J by 4 bases, 7 bases remained unmatched. Germline lookup yields CDR1 SGHDT and CDR2 YYEEEE. The CDR3 loop is CASSLWRGATETQYF. In DNA form, the CDR3 reads TGTGCCAGCAGCTTATGGCGGGGGGCAACAGAGACCCAGTACTTC.

J is TRBJ1-5 and V is TRBV30; D is ambiguous. The CDR3 covers 14 residues. Germline CDR1 is GTSNPN and CDR2 is SVGIG (reference sequence). The ends were cut back, 0 bases at V and 0 bases at J, with 6 bases in the middle. In DNA form, the CDR3 reads TGTGCCTGGAGTGTACTTAATAGCAATCAGCCCCAGCATTTT. It is translated as CAWSVLNSNQPQHF.

The chain couples TRBV10-1 to TRBJ2-3; 8 bases agree with TRBD1. Trimming took 5 bases from V and 8 from J; bases not matched to a gene: 6. Germline V gene sequence: CDR1 WNHNN, CDR2 SYGVQD (reference sequence). CDR3 length equals 13 residues. The CDR3 loop reads CASSQTGAPTQYF. The CDR3 coding sequence is TGCGCCAGCAGTCAGACAGGGGCCCCTACGCAGTATTTT.

This clone was recorded only once. The chain combines TRBV9 with TRBJ2-1; possible D gene TRBD2, 6 bases. The CDR3 is made up of 14 amino acids. Trimming took off 2 bases at V and 9 bases at J, with 15 bases between the two ends. Germline CDR1 is SGDLS and CDR2 is YYNGEE. The DNA for the CDR3 is TGTGCCAGCAGCGTCCTGACTAGTATGTCTGAGCAGTTCTTC. Its protein is CASSVLTSMSEQFF.

This clone was detected only once. As DNA, the CDR3 is TGTGCCAGTAGTATCCTATCGGGGACAGGTAGAAGATACTACACCTTC. It specifies CASSILSGTGRRYYTF. This chain joins TRBV19 and TRBJ1-2; 8 nucleotides align to TRBD1. With 3 bases clipped from V and 10 bases from J, the junction kept 16 bases outside the gene matches. The CDR3 covers 16 residues. The germline CDR1 and CDR2 sequences are LNHDA and SQIVND (reference sequence).